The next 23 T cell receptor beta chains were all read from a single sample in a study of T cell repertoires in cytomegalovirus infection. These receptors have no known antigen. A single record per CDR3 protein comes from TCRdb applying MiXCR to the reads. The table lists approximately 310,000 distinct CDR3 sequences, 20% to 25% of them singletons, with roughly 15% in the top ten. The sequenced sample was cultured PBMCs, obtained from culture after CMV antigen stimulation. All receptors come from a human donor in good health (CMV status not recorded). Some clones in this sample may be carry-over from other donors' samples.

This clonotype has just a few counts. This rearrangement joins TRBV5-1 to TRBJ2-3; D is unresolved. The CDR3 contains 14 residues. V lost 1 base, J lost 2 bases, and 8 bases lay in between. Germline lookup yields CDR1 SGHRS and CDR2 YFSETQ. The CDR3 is CASSLSSLTDTQYF. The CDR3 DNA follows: TGCGCCAGCAGCTTGTCCAGTCTCACAGATACGCAGTATTTT. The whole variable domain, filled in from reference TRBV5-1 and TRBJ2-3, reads KAGVTQTPRYLIKTRGQQVTLSCSPISGHRSVSWYQQTPGQGLQFLFEYFSETQRNKGNFPGRFSGRQFSNSRSEMNVSTLELGDSALYLCASSLSSLTDTQYFGPGTRLTVL.

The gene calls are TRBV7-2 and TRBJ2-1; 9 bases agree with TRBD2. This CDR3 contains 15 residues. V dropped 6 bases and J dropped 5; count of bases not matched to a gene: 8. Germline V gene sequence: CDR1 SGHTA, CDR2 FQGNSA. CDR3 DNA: TGTGCCAGCAGACTAGCGGGCTATATACACAATGAGCAGTTCTTC. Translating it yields CASRLAGYIHNEQFF.

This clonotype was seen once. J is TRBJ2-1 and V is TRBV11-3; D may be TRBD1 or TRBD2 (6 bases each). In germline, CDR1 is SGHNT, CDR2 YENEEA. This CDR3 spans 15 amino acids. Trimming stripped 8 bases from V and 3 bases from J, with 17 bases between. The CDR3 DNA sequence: TGTGCCAGCGGCGAGGGGGGCGGATACTACAATGAGCAGTTCTTC. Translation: CASGEGGGYYNEQFF.

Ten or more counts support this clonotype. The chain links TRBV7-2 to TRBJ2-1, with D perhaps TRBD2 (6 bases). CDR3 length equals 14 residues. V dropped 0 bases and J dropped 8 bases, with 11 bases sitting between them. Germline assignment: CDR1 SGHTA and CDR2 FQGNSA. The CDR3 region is CASSLATRWDEQFF. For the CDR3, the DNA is TGTGCCAGCAGCTTAGCGACTAGATGGGATGAGCAGTTCTTC.

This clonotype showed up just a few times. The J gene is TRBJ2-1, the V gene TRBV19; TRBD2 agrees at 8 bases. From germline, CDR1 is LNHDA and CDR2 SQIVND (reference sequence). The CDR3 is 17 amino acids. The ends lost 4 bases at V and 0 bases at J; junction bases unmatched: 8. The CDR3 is CASSTLTSGSSYNEQFF. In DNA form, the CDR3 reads TGTGCCAGTAGTACCCTAACTAGCGGCAGCTCCTACAATGAGCAGTTCTTC.

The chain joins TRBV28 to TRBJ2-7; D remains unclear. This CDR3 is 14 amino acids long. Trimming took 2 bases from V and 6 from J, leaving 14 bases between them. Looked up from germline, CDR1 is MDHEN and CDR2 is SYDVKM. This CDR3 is CASSLDRLGSEQYF. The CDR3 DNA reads TGTGCCAGCAGTTTAGACCGGTTGGGTAGCGAGCAGTACTTC.

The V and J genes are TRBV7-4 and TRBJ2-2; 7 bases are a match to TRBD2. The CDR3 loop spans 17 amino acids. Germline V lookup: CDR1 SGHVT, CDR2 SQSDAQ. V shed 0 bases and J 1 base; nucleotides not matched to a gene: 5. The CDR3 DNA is TGTGCCAGCAGCTTAGCCGCCGCTAGCGGGAACACCGGGGAGCTGTTTTTT. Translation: CASSLAAASGNTGELFF.

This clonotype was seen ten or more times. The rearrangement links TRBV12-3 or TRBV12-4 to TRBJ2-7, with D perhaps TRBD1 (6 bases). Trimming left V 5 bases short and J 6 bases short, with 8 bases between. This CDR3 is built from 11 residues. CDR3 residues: CASSLGGEQYV. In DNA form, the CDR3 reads TGTGCCAGCAGTCTAGGGGGCGAGCAGTACGTC.

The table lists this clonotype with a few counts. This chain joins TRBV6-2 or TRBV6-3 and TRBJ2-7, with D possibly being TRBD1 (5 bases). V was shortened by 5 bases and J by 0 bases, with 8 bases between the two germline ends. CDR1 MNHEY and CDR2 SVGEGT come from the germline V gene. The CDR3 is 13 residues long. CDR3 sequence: CASSTGSSYEQYV. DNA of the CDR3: TGTGCCAGCAGTACAGGAAGCTCCTACGAGCAGTACGTC.

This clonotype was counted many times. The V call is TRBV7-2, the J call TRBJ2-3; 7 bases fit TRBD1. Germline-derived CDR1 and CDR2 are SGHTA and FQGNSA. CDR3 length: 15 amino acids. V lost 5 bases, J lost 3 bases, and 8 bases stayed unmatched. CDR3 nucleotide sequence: TGTGCCAGCAGCGATAGGGGGCGCGGGACAGATACGCAGTATTTT. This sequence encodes CASSDRGRGTDTQYF.

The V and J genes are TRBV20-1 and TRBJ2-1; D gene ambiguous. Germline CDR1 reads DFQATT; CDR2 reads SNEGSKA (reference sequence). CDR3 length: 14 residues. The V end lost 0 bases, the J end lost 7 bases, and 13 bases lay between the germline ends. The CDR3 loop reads CSARELELGNEQFF. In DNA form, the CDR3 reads TGCAGTGCTAGAGAGTTGGAGTTAGGAAATGAGCAGTTCTTC.

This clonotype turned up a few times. The CDR3 nucleotides read TGTGCCAGCAGCCTCCTCGGGACTAGCGGACGACAGGCGCAGTATTTT. This translates into CASSLLGTSGRQAQYF. This rearrangement joins TRBV7-2 to TRBJ2-3; 11 bases fit TRBD2. The trim removed 5 bases at V and 10 bases at J, leaving 14 bases unmatched. The CDR3 covers 16 residues. Germline V gene sequence: CDR1 SGHTA, CDR2 FQGNSA.

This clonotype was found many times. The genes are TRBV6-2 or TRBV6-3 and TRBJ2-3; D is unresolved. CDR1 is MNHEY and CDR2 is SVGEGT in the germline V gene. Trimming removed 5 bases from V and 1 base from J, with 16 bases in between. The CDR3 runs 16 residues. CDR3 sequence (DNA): TGTGCCAGCAGTCGTCTGGGCGCAGCCCGCACAGATACGCAGTATTTT. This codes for CASSRLGAARTDTQYF.

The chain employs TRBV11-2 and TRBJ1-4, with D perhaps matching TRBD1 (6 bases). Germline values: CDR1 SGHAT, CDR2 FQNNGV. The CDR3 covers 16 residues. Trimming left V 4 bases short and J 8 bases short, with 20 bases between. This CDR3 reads CASSSRQGKRGEKLFF. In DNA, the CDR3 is TGTGCCAGCAGCTCCCGCCAGGGGAAACGGGGGGAAAAACTGTTTTTT.

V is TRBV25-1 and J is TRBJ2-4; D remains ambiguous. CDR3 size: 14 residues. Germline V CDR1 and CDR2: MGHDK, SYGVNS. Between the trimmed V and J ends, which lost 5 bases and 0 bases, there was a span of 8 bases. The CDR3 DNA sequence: TGTGCCAGCAGTCCATTGCTAGCCAAAAACATTCAGTACTTC. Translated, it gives CASSPLLAKNIQYF.

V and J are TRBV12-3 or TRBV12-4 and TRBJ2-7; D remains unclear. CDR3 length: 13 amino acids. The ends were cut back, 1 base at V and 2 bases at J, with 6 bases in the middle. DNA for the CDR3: TGTGCCAGCAGTTTAGGATTCGCCTACGAGCAGTACTTC. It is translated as CASSLGFAYEQYF.

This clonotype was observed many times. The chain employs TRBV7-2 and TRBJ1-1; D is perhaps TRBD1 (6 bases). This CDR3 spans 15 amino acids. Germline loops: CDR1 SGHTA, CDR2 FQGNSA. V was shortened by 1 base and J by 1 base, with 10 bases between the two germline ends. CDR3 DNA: TGTGCCAGCAGCTTAGGTCGGACAGCGAACACTGAAGCTTTCTTT. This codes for CASSLGRTANTEAFF.

The CDR3 loop is CASNVGATQYF. The CDR3 DNA sequence: TGTGCCAGCAATGTGGGGGCGACCCAGTACTTC. The J gene is TRBJ2-5, the V gene TRBV6-5, with TRBD1 as a possible D gene (6 bases). Trimming left V 7 bases short and J 7 bases short, with 10 bases between. Germline CDR1 and CDR2: MNHEY and SVGAGI. The length of the CDR3 is 11 residues.

DNA for the CDR3: TGTGCCAGCAGTTTCCCAGGACTAGCTGCTGAGCAGTTCTTC. Amino acids: CASSFPGLAAEQFF. The rearrangement links TRBV27 to TRBJ2-1, with TRBD2 identical over 8 bases. The CDR3 sequence is 14 residues long. Germline CDR1 reads MNHEY; CDR2 reads SMNVEV (reference sequence). V dropped 3 bases and J dropped 9; count of bases not matched to a gene: 7.

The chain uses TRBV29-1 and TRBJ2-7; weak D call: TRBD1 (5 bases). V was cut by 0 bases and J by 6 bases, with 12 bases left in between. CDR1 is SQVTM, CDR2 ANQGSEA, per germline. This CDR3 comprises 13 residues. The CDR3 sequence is CSVEEGVRAEQYF. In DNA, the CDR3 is TGCAGCGTTGAAGAAGGGGTAAGGGCCGAGCAGTACTTC.

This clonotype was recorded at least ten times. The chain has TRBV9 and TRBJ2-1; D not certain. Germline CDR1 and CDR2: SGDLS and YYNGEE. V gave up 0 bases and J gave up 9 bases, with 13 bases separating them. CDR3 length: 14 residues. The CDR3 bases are TGTGCCAGCAGCGTAGACAAGGGTAAGGGTGAGCAGTTCTTC. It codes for CASSVDKGKGEQFF.

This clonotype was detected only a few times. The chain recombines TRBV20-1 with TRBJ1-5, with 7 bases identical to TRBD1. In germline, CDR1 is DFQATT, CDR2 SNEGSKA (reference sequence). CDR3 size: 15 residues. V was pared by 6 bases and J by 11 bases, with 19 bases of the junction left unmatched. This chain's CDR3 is CSAKIRDSNTLAQHF. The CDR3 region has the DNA TGCAGTGCAAAGATTCGGGACAGCAATACTCTAGCCCAGCATTTT.

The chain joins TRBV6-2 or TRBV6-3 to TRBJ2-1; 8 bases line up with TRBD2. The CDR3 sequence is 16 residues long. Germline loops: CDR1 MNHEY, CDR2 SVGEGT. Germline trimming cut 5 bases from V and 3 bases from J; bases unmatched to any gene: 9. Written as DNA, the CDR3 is TGTGCCAGCAGTCCCTGGCAGCGGGAGATCTACAATGAGCAGTTCTTC. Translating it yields CASSPWQREIYNEQFF.